The clone carrying this TCR beta chain was seen a few times. The antigen is not known. The junction differs from germline at one of its ends, possibly a read error. These data belong to a study of T cell repertoires in cytomegalovirus infection. The wider study: Recently described HLA-C-restricted plus well-studied HLA-B-restricted CMV epitopes were used. It can be stated that public TCR beta signatures indicated CMV infection as well as a matching HLA type. Study-wide findings and caveats: The study identified carriers of CMV plus the relevant HLA from cumulative public TCR beta family frequency. HLA-C-restricted CMV clonotypes gave the most frequent clonotype in two of eight donors.

TCRdb analysed the reads with MiXCR anew, one entry per CDR3 protein. The table lists 800,000 to 950,000 distinct CDR3 sequences, approximately 32% of them singletons. The V gene's germline CDR1 is SSHAT and CDR2 FNYEAQ (reference sequence). The CDR3 is 14 amino acids. The material was cultured CD8+ T cells from PBMCs, obtained from culture after CMV antigen stimulation. This chain links TRBV7-7 with TRBJ2-7; no definite D call. The TCR sequence derives from a human donor in good health (CMV status not recorded). Some clones in this sample may be carry-over from other donors' samples. CDR3 coding DNA: TGTGCTAGCAGCTTAGGCGACGGATACTACGAGCAGTACTTC. It translates to CASSLGDGYYEQYF.